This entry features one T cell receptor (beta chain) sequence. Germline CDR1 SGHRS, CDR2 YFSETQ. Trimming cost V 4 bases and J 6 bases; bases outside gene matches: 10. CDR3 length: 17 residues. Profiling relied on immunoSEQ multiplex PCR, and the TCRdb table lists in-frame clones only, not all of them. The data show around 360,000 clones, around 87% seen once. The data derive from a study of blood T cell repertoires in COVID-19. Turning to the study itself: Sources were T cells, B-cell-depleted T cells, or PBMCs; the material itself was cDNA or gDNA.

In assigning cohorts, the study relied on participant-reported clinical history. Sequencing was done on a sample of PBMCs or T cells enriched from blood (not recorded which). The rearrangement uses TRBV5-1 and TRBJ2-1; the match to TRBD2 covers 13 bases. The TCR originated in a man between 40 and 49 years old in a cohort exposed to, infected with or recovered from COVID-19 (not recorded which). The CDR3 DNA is TGCGCCAGCAGCAATATTATCGGGACTAGCGGGACCAATGAGCAGTTCTTC. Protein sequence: CASSNIIGTSGTNEQFF. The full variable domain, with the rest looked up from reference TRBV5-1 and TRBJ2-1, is KAGVTQTPRYLIKTRGQQVTLSCSPISGHRSVSWYQQTPGQGLQFLFEYFSETQRNKGNFPGRFSGRQFSNSRSEMNVSTLELGDSALYLCASSNIIGTSGTNEQFFGPGTRLTVL.